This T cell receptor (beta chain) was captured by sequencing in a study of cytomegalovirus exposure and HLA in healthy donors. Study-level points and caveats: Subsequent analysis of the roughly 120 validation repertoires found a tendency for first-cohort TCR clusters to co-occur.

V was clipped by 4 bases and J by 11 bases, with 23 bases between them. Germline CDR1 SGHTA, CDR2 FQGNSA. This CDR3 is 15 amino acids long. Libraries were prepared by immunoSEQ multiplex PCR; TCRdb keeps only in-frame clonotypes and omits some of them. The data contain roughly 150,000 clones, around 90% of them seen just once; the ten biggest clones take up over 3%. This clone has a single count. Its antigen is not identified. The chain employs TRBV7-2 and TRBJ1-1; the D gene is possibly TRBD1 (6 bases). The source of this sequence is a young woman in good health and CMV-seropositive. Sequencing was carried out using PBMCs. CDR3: CASSSVGAREVGAFF. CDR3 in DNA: TGTGCCAGCAGCTCAGTGGGGGCGAGAGAGGTTGGGGCTTTCTTT.